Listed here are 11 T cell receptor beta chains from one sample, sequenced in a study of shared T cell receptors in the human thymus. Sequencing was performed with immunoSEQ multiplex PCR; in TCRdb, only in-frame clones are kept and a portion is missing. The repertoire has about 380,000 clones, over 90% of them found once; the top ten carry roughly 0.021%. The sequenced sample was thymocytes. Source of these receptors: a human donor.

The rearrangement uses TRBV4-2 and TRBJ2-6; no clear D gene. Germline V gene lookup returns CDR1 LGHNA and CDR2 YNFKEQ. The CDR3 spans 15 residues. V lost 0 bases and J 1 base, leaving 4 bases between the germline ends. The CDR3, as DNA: TGTGCCAGCAGCCAAGAACAGTCTGGGGCCAACGTCCTGACTTTC. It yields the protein CASSQEQSGANVLTF.

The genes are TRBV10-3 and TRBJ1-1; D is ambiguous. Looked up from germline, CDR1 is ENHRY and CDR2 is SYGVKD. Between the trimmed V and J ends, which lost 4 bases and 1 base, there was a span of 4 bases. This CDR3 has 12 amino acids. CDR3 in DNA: TGTGCCATCAGTGGAGGGAACACTGAAGCTTTCTTT. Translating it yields CAISGGNTEAFF.

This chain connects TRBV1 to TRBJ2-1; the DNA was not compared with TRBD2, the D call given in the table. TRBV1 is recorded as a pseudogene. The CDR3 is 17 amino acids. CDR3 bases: TGCACCAGCAGCCAAGTTGCGACTAGCGGGAGTCCCGTTCCGCAGTTCTTC. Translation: CTSSQVATSGSPVPQFF.

The CDR3 DNA reads as TGTGCCAGCAGCCCGAATGGGGGAGTGGGCAATGAGCAGTTCTTC. Translation gives CASSPNGGVGNEQFF. The chain employs TRBV25-1 and TRBJ2-1; TRBD1 or TRBD2 may be the D gene (5 bases each). This CDR3 contains 15 residues. Per germline, CDR1 MGHDK and CDR2 SYGVNS. V shed 6 bases and J shed 6 bases, with 18 bases lying between them.

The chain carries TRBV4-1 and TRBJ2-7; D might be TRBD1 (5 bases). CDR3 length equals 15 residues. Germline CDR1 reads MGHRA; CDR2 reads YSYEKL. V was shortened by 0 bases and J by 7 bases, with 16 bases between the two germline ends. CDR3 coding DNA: TGCGCCAGCAGCCAAGATCTTAGTGGGGCGAGGGAGCAGTACTTC. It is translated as CASSQDLSGAREQYF.

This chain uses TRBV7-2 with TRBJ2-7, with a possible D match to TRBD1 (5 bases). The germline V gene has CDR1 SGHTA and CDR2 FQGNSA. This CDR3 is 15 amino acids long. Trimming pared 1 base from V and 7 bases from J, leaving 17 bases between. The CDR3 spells CASSLGGNPSGEQYF. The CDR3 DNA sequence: TGTGCCAGCAGCTTAGGGGGCAACCCTTCAGGAGAGCAGTACTTC.

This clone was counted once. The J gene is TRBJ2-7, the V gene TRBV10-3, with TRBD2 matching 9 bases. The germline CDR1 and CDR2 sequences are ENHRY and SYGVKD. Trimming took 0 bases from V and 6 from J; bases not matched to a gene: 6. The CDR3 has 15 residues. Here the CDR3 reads CAISESRGRAFEQYF. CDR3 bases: TGTGCCATCAGTGAGTCGCGCGGGAGGGCCTTCGAGCAGTACTTC.

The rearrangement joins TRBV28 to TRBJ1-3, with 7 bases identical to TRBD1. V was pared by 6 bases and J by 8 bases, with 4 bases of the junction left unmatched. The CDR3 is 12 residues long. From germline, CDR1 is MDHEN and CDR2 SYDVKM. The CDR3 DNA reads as TGTGCCAGCAGGGCTGGACAGGACACCATATATTTT. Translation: CASRAGQDTIYF.

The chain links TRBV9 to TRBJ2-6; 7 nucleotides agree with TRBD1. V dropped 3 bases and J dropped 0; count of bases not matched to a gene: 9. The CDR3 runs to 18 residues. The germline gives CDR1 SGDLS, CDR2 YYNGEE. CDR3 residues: CASSASTGDSSGANVLTF. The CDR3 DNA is TGTGCCAGCAGCGCCTCCACAGGGGACAGCTCTGGGGCCAACGTCCTGACTTTC.

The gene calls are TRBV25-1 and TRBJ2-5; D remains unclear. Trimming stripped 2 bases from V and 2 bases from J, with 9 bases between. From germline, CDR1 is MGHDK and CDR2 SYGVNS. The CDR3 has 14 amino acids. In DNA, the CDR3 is TGTGCCAGCAGTGAACCAGCCTCTCAAGAGACCCAGTACTTC. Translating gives CASSEPASQETQYF.

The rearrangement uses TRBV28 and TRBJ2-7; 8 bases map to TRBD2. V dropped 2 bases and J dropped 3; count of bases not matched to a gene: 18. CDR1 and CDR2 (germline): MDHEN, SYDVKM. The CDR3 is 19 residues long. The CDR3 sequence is CASSLIGRVRGDVGYEQYF. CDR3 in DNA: TGTGCCAGCAGTTTAATTGGCCGTGTGCGGGGGGATGTAGGCTACGAGCAGTACTTC.